Each of the 11 T cell receptor beta chains below was sequenced from the same sample in a study of blood T cell repertoires in COVID-19. TCRdb's copy holds only in-frame clones and misses some; the assay was immunoSEQ multiplex PCR. The sample consists of around 400,000 clones, about 87% of them appearing once. The sample taken for sequencing was peripheral blood. The receptors derive from a woman aged 25-40 years with COVID-19, enrolled during active disease.

This rearrangement joins TRBV10-2 to TRBJ2-1; 11 bases map to TRBD2. CDR1 is WSHSY, CDR2 SAAADI, per germline. With 8 bases clipped from V and 4 bases from J, the junction kept 4 bases outside the gene matches. CDR3 length equals 14 residues. CDR3 region: CASGTSGPYNEQFF. DNA for the CDR3: TGCGCCAGCGGGACTAGCGGACCTTACAATGAGCAGTTCTTC.

The CDR3: CASYTGWETQYF. In nucleotides, the CDR3 is TGTGCCAGTTATACAGGCTGGGAGACCCAGTACTTC. The rearrangement links TRBV28 to TRBJ2-5; weak D call: TRBD1 (5 bases). Trimming took off 9 bases at V and 5 bases at J, with 13 bases between the two ends. The CDR3 has 12 amino acids. CDR1 is MDHEN and CDR2 is SYDVKM in the germline V gene.

The rearrangement joins TRBV2 to TRBJ2-7; 10 nucleotides line up with TRBD2. Germline-derived CDR1 and CDR2 are SNHLY and FYNNEI. The ends lost 5 bases at V and 5 bases at J; junction bases unmatched: 3. The CDR3 covers 13 residues. The CDR3: CASSSSGSHEQYF. The DNA of the CDR3 is TGTGCCAGCAGTTCTAGCGGGAGCCACGAGCAGTACTTC.

This chain uses TRBV9 with TRBJ2-1; a possible D gene is TRBD2 (6 bases). V was trimmed by 0 bases and J by 12 bases, leaving 16 bases between them. Germline assignment: CDR1 SGDLS and CDR2 YYNGEE. This CDR3 has 14 amino acids. The CDR3, as DNA: TGTGCCAGCAGCGTAGGTGGGCGCACCGGGGGGCAGTTCTTC. It codes for CASSVGGRTGGQFF.

This clone was seen a single time. V usage is TRBV4-3 and J usage is TRBJ1-1; D gene ambiguous. Trimming removed 8 bases at V and 3 bases at J, with 13 bases between. CDR3 length: 13 amino acids. Germline CDR1 and CDR2: LGHNA and YSLEER. Here the CDR3 reads CASSYGIDTEAFF. CDR3 in DNA: TGCGCCAGCTCCTACGGGATTGACACTGAAGCTTTCTTT.

This clone was seen a few times. The V and J genes are TRBV9 and TRBJ2-5; TRBD1 matches at 7 bases. There are 14 residues in the CDR3. Losses at the gene ends were 0 bases for V and 2 bases for J; bases not matched to a gene: 1. The germline V gene encodes CDR1 SGDLS and CDR2 YYNGEE. CDR3 sequence reads: CASSVGTGQETQYF. As DNA, the CDR3 is TGTGCCAGCAGCGTAGGGACAGGACAAGAGACCCAGTACTTC. Together with reference TRBV9 and TRBJ2-5, the CDR3 gives the full variable domain: DSGVTQTPKHLITATGQRVTLRCSPRSGDLSVYWYQQSLDQGLQFLIQYYNGEERAKGNILERFSAQQFPDLHSELNLSSLELGDSALYFCASSVGTGQETQYFGPGTRLLVL.

The chain has TRBV10-3 and TRBJ1-5, with TRBD1 as a possible D gene (6 bases). V was shortened by 10 bases and J by 0 bases, with 19 bases between the two germline ends. Germline CDR1 reads ENHRY; CDR2 reads SYGVKD. There are 16 residues in the CDR3. The CDR3 DNA is TGTGCCACACGCGCGGGGGGGGCAAATAGCAATCAGCCCCAGCATTTT. Translating gives CATRAGGANSNQPQHF.

Remarks on this clone: Other DNA sequences in the sample encode the same CDR3. The V and J genes are TRBV2 and TRBJ2-2; weak D call: TRBD1 (6 bases). Germline values: CDR1 SNHLY, CDR2 FYNNEI. Trimming took off 5 bases at V and 4 bases at J, with 8 bases between the two ends. This CDR3 spans 13 amino acids. CDR3 in amino acids: CASSLQGTGELFF. CDR3 nucleotides: TGTGCCAGCAGTCTACAGGGCACCGGGGAGCTGTTTTTT.

The chain joins TRBV7-2 to TRBJ2-3, with D maybe TRBD2 (6 bases). CDR3 length: 13 amino acids. The V gene lost 5 bases and the J gene lost 2 bases, with 8 bases spanning the gap. Germline V gene lookup returns CDR1 SGHTA and CDR2 FQGNSA. The DNA for the CDR3 is TGTGCCAGCAGCGGGGACTTCACAGATACGCAGTATTTT. Translating gives CASSGDFTDTQYF.

V and J are TRBV6-5 and TRBJ2-5; TRBD1 might be the D (7 bases). The CDR3 is 14 amino acids. Trimming cost V 6 bases and J 3 bases, with 14 bases left between them. Per the germline V gene, CDR1 is MNHEY and CDR2 is SVGAGI. The CDR3 protein is CASSGGQKEETQYF. In DNA form, the CDR3 reads TGTGCCAGCAGCGGGGGACAGAAAGAAGAGACCCAGTACTTC.

V is TRBV5-4 and J is TRBJ1-1; D is unresolved. The CDR3 has 13 residues. V lost 7 bases and J lost 0, with 10 bases in between. The germline gives CDR1 SGHNT, CDR2 YYREEE (reference sequence). The CDR3 here is CASGEGLNTEAFF. The CDR3 region has the DNA TGTGCCAGCGGGGAGGGCCTGAACACTGAAGCTTTCTTT.